The sequence of this T cell receptor (beta chain) was determined in a study of blood T cell repertoires in COVID-19. The germline V gene has CDR1 SGHTA and CDR2 FQGNSA. Trimming took off 2 bases at V and 6 bases at J, with 8 bases between the two ends. The CDR3 is made up of 13 amino acids. Original processing notes: The assay estimated nucleated cells by amplifying reference gene primers. TCRdb's copy holds only in-frame clones and misses some; the assay was immunoSEQ multiplex PCR. The V and J calls and the clone size are those of that table, but D and trimming were determined from the DNA. The sample holds about 300,000 clones, about 85% seen once. Recovered participants had two consecutive negative NP/OP PCR tests, healthcare professional clearance, or symptom resolution.

Material: PBMCs or T cells enriched from blood (not recorded which). The chain links TRBV7-2 to TRBJ1-5, with D hard to call. This clonotype originated in a woman between 50 and 59 years old who had recovered from COVID-19. CDR3 sequence reads: CASSLTPGQPQHF. CDR3 DNA sequence: TGTGCCAGCAGCTTAACACCTGGTCAGCCCCAGCATTTT.